The T cell receptor beta chain described here comes from a study of T cells in Graves' hyperthyroidism and ophthalmopathy (dated by TCRdb to about 2019). For context, the study as a whole: A discovery cohort of roughly 100 patients, approximately 45 with Graves' ophthalmopathy and 55 to 65 with stable Graves' hyperthyroidism, was used to find distinguishing TCR V-J signatures. The 75 to 100 discovery patients were divided at random into training and test sets in a 7:3 ratio. In addition, the study compared T-cell repertoires in thyroid tissue and in blood from several Graves' hyperthyroidism patients. Prospective prediction of ophthalmopathy was tested in an independent validation cohort of 18 to 20 hyperthyroidism patients and some 17 patients who later progressed to ophthalmopathy. After sampling, hyperthyroidism patients received methimazole starting at 30 mg daily, and ophthalmopathy patients received high-dose intravenous methylprednisolone. The paper describes TCR Vbeta CDR3 sequencing of roughly 130 peripheral blood samples, made up of 43 ophthalmopathy patients, some 76 hyperthyroidism patients and some 17 progressor patients.

Any patient with an uncontrolled infection, another autoimmune disease, pregnancy or lactation was excluded. Diagnoses relied on clinical symptoms, serum thyroxine and TRAb, thyroid ultrasound and orbital computed tomography. Total RNA was extracted with Trizol reagent, and quality was checked on an Agilent 2100 Bioanalyzer. General conclusions and limits of the study: In validation, the model predicted progression to ophthalmopathy with approximately 71% sensitivity and approximately 74% specificity, a median of around 6.6 months before onset. No statistical method was used to set the sample size in advance, and investigators knew the group allocation. Most expanded thyroid clonotypes (frequency above 0.001) were also found in blood, which suggests that blood repertoires may mirror thyroid immune responses. In cross-validation, a model built on a 13 V-J signature told ophthalmopathy apart from stable hyperthyroidism with approximately 90% sensitivity and roughly 82% specificity, and in testing the same model reached 80%/75%.

TCR beta CDR3 regions were amplified from RNA transcripts. The TCR CDR3 was subjected to a first round of RT-PCR using the HTBI primer set and the Qiagen OneStep RT-PCR kit. A second multiplex PCR round built the libraries, followed by size selection and purification. Sequencing of the libraries was done on an Illumina HiSeq2000 using paired-end 100 bp reads. Under the source paper's analysis protocol: SOAPnuke was used to process the raw data, removing reads that contained adapters or uncalled bases, had a mean Phred below 15, or lacked an exact match to the constant primer or identifier. COPE v1.2.5 was used to merge the high-quality paired reads, and each unique nucleotide sequence was defined as a clonotype. MiTCR v1.1 was used to align the clonotypes against IMGT TRBV, TRBD and TRBJ reference segments. Only V-J combinations with frequency above 0.0001, covering roughly 99% of repertoires, were analysed. The TCS score was defined as the ratio of F50 (clonal expansion) to E x V (chaos), calculated using BLOSUM62-based TCRdist between CDR3 peptides within each V-J. Welch's t-statistics and random forest reduced roughly 500 V-J features to under 15, which were used in a naive Bayes classifier (R e1071). Thyroid-blood repertoire similarity was quantified with the Morisita-Horn index. TCRdb took the public reads, trimmed them with fastp at Q25, ran MiXCR for clone calling and kept in-frame beta chains. Identical CDR3 proteins give one entry, which carries the most common genes and DNA. These V and J calls are TCRdb output, not the study's own analysis. The sample profile shows 550,000 to 700,000 distinct CDR3 sequences; 35% to 55% of them were found once. Under 20% of the sample rests with the top ten.

As to this clonotype: The target of this receptor is not known. There are no base qualities to consult, and no much larger clone falls within one base.

The V end gives up 6 bases and the J end 3 bases, leaving 14 bases in the junction not matched to a gene. The CDR3, from cysteine to phenylalanine, totals 15 residues. Just the 45-base CDR3 DNA is kept, in frame starting at base 1. CDR1 and CDR2 were assigned from the germline V gene (reference sequence) as DFQATT and SNEGSKA. The TCR sequence derives from an adult woman with Graves' disease, either hyperthyroidism or ophthalmopathy (not recorded which). The sample comprised peripheral blood or thyroid tissue (not recorded which). The rearrangement joined TRBV20-1 to TRBJ2-7; 7 central bases correspond to TRBD1. CDR3 sequence: CSATEGGAASYEQYF. DNA sequence: TGCAGTGCCACCGAAGGGGGCGCGGCGAGCTACGAGCAGTACTTC.